The T cell receptor beta chain described here comes from a study of technical replicates of blood from a handful of donors. Per germline, CDR1 SQVTM and CDR2 ANQGSEA. The CDR3 is made up of 10 amino acids. Measured with immunoSEQ multiplex PCR; TCRdb has only the in-frame clones, and not every one. This sample has 44,000 or so clones, with around 90% found just once. This clone is a singleton in its sample. A junction boundary mismatches the germline segment, possibly from a read error. Sequences were obtained from PBMCs. This clonotype was obtained from a human donor in good health. Some clones in this sample may be carry-over from other donors' samples. The J gene is TRBJ1-2, the V gene TRBV29-1, with D unresolved. CDR3 sequence (DNA): TGCAGCGCACTCGAGACAAAGCCGGCCTTC. Translating gives CSALETKPAF.